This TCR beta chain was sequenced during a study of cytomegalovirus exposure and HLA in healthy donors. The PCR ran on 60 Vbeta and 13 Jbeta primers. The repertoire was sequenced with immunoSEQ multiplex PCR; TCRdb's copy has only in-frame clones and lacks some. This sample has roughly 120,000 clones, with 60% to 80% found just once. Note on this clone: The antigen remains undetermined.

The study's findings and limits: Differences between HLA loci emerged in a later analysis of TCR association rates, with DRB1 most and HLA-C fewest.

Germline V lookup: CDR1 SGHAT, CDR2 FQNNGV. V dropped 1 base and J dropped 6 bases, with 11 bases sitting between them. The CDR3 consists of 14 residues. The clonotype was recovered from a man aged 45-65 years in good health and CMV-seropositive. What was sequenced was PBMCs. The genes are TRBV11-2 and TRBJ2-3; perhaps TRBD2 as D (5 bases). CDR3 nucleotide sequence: TGTGCCAGCAGCTTAGGAGCGGACCCCGATACGCAGTATTTT. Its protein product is CASSLGADPDTQYF.